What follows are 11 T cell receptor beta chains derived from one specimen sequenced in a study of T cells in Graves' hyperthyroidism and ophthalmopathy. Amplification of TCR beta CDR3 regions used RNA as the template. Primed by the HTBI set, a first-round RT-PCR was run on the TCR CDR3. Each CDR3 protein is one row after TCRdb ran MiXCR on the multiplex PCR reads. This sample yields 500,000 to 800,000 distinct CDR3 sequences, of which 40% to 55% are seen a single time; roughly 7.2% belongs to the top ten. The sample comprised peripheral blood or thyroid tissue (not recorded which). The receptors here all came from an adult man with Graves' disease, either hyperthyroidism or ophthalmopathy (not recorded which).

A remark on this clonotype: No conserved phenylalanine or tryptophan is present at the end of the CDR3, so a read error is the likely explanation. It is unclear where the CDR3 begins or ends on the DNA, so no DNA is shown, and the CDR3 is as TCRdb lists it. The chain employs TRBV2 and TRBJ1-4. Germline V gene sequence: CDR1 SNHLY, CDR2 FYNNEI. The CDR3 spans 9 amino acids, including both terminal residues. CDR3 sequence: CASSDEGVG.

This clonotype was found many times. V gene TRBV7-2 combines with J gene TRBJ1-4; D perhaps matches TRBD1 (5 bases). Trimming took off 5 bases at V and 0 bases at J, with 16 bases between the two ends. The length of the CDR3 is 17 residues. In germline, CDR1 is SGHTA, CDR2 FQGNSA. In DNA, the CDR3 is TGTGCCAGCAGCCTAAGCGTCGGCAGGGCAACTAATGAAAAACTGTTTTTT. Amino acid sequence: CASSLSVGRATNEKLFF.

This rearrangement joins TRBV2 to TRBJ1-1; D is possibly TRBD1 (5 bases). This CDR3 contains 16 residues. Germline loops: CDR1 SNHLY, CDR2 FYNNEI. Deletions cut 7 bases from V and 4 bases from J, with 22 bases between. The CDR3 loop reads CASTLDTSNGGTEAFF. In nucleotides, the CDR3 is TGTGCCAGCACATTGGACACGAGCAACGGAGGCACTGAAGCTTTCTTT.

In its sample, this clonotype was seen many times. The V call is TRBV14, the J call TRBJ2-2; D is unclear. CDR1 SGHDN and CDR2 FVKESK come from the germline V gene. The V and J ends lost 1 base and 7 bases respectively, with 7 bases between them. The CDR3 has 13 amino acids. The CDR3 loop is CASSQVTIGELFF. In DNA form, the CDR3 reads TGTGCCAGCAGCCAAGTTACTATCGGGGAGCTGTTTTTT.

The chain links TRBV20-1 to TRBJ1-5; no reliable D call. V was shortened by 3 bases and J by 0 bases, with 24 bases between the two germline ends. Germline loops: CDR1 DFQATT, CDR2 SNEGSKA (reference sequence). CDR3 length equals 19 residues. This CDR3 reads CSARPDVRSRGYSNQPQHF. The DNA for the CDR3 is TGCAGTGCTAGGCCCGACGTAAGGAGCCGGGGTTATAGCAATCAGCCCCAGCATTTT.

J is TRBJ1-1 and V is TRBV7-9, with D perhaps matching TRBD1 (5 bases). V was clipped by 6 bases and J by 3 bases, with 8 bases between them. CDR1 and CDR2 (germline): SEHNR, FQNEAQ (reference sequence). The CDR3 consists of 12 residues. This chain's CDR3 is CASRTGHTEAFF. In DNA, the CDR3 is TGTGCCAGCAGGACGGGACACACTGAAGCTTTCTTT.

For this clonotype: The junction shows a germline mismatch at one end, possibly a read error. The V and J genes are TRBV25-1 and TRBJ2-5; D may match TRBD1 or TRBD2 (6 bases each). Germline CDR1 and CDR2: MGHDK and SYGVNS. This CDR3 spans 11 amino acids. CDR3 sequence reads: CASSEWGAQDF. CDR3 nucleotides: TGTGCCAGCAGTGAATGGGGGGCGCAGGACTTC.

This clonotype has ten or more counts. The CDR3 here is CSVDRGRGYGYTF. CDR3 bases: TGCAGCGTAGACAGGGGAAGGGGCTATGGCTACACCTTC. V and J are TRBV29-1 and TRBJ1-2; 8 bases align to TRBD1. The trim removed 6 bases at V and 4 bases at J, leaving 7 bases unmatched. The CDR3 consists of 13 residues. Germline CDR1 SQVTM, CDR2 ANQGSEA.

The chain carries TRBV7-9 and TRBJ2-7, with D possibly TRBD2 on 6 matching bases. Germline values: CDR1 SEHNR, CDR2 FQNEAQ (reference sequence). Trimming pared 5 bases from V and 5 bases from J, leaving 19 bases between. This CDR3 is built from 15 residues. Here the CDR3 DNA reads TGTGCCAGCAGCGCCGGGAGTCTGGTTTCGGACGAGCAGTACTTC. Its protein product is CASSAGSLVSDEQYF.

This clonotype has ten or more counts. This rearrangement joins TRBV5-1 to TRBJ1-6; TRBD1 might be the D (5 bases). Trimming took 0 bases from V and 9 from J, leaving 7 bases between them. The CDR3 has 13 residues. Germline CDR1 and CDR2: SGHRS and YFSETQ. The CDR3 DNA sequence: TGCGCCAGCAGCTTGGCAGGGCTTTCACCCCTCCACTTT. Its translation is CASSLAGLSPLHF.

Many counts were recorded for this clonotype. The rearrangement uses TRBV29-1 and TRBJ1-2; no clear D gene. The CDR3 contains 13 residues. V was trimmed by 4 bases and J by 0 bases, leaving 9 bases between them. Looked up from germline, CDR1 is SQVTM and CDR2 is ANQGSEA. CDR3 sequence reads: CSVGSGANYGYTF. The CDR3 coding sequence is TGCAGCGTTGGGTCAGGCGCTAACTATGGCTACACCTTC.